This TCR beta chain was observed in a study of identical twins. As regards this clonotype: Its antigen is unidentified.

Study-wide results and caveats: Fewer insertions characterized abundant cord blood beta clonotypes, whereas memory repertoires showed none. Low generation probability was overrepresented in out-of-frame alpha sequences shared by twins. Within beta out-of-frame sequences, the excess sharing observed between twins was weaker. Without tracking the same donors, conclusions rested on cross-sectional statistical analysis.

TCRdb ran MiXCR on the 5' RACE reads and lists one entry per CDR3 protein. The sample lists around 490,000 distinct CDR3 sequences, about 16% occurring once. V lost 8 bases and J 7 bases, leaving 20 bases between the germline ends. CDR1 SGHAT and CDR2 FQNNGV come from the germline V gene. CDR3 length equals 14 residues. Another study also made use of these data, one on yellow fever vaccine responses in identical twins.

The chain employs TRBV11-2 and TRBJ1-2; D unresolved. The sequence came from a young woman in good health. Specimen: CD4+ T cells sorted from blood. In DNA, the CDR3 is TGTGCCAGCGCTAGATGGAATTCGGGCTGTGGCTACACCTTC. Encoded protein: CASARWNSGCGYTF. The full variable domain, with the rest looked up from reference TRBV11-2 and TRBJ1-2, is EAGVAQSPRYKIIEKRQSVAFWCNPISGHATLYWYQQILGQGPKLLIQFQNNGVVDDSQLPKDRFSAERLKGVDSTLKIQPAKLEDSAVYLCASARWNSGCGYTFGSGTRLTVV.